The 25 T cell receptor beta chains presented below share a single source sample, sequenced in a study of T cell repertoires in cytomegalovirus infection (dated by TCRdb to the late 2010s). Instrument on record: Illumina HiSeq 1500. Using fastp trimming at Q25 and MiXCR clonotype assembly, TCRdb reanalyzed the public sequencing data and kept in-frame beta chains. Entries are consolidated by CDR3 protein sequence, retaining the most common genes and DNA. The sample table lists some 920,000 distinct CDR3 sequences, roughly 30% of them with a count of one. The top ten hold over 12% of the sample. These receptors have no known antigen. Read against the paper, the sample's treatment or condition label means: in vitro stimulation with specific CMV peptide epitopes to enrich CMV-specific T cells. Sequencing was performed on cultured CD8+ T cells from PBMCs, taken from culture after CMV antigen stimulation. These TCRs come from a human donor in good health (CMV status not recorded). Some clones in this sample may be carry-over from other donors' samples.

This clonotype was counted between two and nine times. The chain combines TRBV27 with TRBJ2-7; 9 bases align to TRBD1. V dropped 7 bases and J dropped 5; count of bases not matched to a gene: 9. The length of the CDR3 is 14 residues. Germline lookup yields CDR1 MNHEY and CDR2 SMNVEV (reference sequence). CDR3 in DNA: TGTGCCAGCACCCCCGGGACAGGGCTCCACGAGCAGTACTTC. Amino acids: CASTPGTGLHEQYF.

The chain carries TRBV20-1 and TRBJ1-1; D gene unclear. The CDR3 has 13 residues. Germline V gene data show CDR1 as DFQATT and CDR2 as SNEGSKA (reference sequence). Trimming removed 3 bases from V and 1 base from J, with 9 bases in between. This CDR3 reads CSASRDWNTEAFF. Here the CDR3 DNA reads TGCAGTGCTAGCCGGGATTGGAACACTGAAGCTTTCTTT.

This clonotype came up a few times. The chain links TRBV11-2 to TRBJ1-3; 8 nucleotides match TRBD1. Germline V gene sequence: CDR1 SGHAT, CDR2 FQNNGV. The CDR3 covers 17 residues. Germline trimming cut 5 bases from V and 2 bases from J; bases unmatched to any gene: 11. In nucleotides, the CDR3 is TGTGCCAGCAGCACATGGACAGGGAGGAAGGCTGGAAACACCATATATTTT. Amino acid sequence: CASSTWTGRKAGNTIYF. Based on the CDR3 plus reference TRBV11-2 and TRBJ1-3, the full variable domain is EAGVAQSPRYKIIEKRQSVAFWCNPISGHATLYWYQQILGQGPKLLIQFQNNGVVDDSQLPKDRFSAERLKGVDSTLKIQPAKLEDSAVYLCASSTWTGRKAGNTIYFGEGSWLTVV.

This rearrangement joins TRBV27 to TRBJ2-7, with a tentative D call TRBD1 (6 bases). Germline V lookup: CDR1 MNHEY, CDR2 SMNVEV (reference sequence). V was cut by 8 bases and J by 3 bases, with 17 bases left in between. CDR3 length equals 14 residues. The CDR3: CASSGPGQNYEQYF. The CDR3 DNA follows: TGTGCCAGCTCTGGTCCGGGACAAAACTACGAGCAGTACTTC.

The chain combines TRBV6-1 with TRBJ2-5; D is unresolved. There are 16 residues in the CDR3. V lost 5 bases and J lost 0, with 16 bases in between. Germline CDR1 and CDR2: MNHNS and SASEGT. DNA of the CDR3: TGTGCCAGCAGTCTAACCCCAGCAGAGTACCAAGAGACCCAGTACTTC. Translation: CASSLTPAEYQETQYF.

On this clonotype: It may be a read error: a sequence one base away is much more abundant. V usage is TRBV19 and J usage is TRBJ1-1, with TRBD1 as a possible D gene (6 bases). Germline CDR1 LNHDA, CDR2 SQIVND (reference sequence). V was trimmed by 8 bases and J by 3 bases, leaving 22 bases between them. The CDR3 runs 16 residues. The CDR3 region is CASAGLHRVEDTEAFF. DNA of the CDR3: TGTGCCAGTGCAGGACTGCACAGGGTAGAAGACACTGAAGCTTTCTTT.

This clonotype was counted a few times. The chain uses TRBV6-6 and TRBJ1-1, with D unclear. CDR3 size: 14 residues. Deletions cut 1 base from V and 1 base from J, with 7 bases between. From germline, CDR1 is MNHNY and CDR2 SVGAGI (reference sequence). The CDR3 region is CASSYLGWNTEAFF. The CDR3 DNA is TGTGCCAGCAGTTACTTGGGCTGGAACACTGAAGCTTTCTTT.

There are a few counts of this clonotype. The rearrangement uses TRBV6-6 and TRBJ1-2, with TRBD1 as a possible D gene (6 bases). Germline V gene data show CDR1 as MNHNY and CDR2 as SVGAGI (reference sequence). This CDR3 region has 13 residues. V was clipped by 2 bases and J by 5 bases, with 9 bases between them. The CDR3 loop reads CASSYGGPYGYTF. The CDR3 nucleotides are TGTGCCAGCAGTTACGGGGGGCCGTATGGCTACACCTTC.

The chain couples TRBV19 to TRBJ1-5, with D uncertain. CDR3 length: 17 amino acids. Germline loops: CDR1 LNHDA, CDR2 SQIVND (reference sequence). The V end was cut by 0 bases, the J end by 5 bases, with 17 bases between. CDR3 loop: CASSIDGSNRAHQPQHF. The CDR3 region has the DNA TGTGCCAGTAGTATAGATGGGAGTAATAGGGCCCATCAGCCCCAGCATTTT.

This chain connects TRBV6-5 to TRBJ2-3, with TRBD2 identical over 7 bases. With 4 bases clipped from V and 0 bases from J, the junction kept 7 bases outside the gene matches. Germline CDR1 MNHEY, CDR2 SVGAGI. The CDR3 runs to 16 residues. The CDR3 region is CASSSAGDASTDTQYF. The CDR3 region has the DNA TGTGCCAGCAGTTCCGCGGGGGACGCTAGCACAGATACGCAGTATTTT.

This clonotype showed up just a few times. This chain connects TRBV27 to TRBJ2-2; 7 bases map to TRBD1. The germline V gene encodes CDR1 MNHEY and CDR2 SMNVEV (reference sequence). V shed 5 bases, J shed 6 bases, and the junction held 3 bases outside the gene matches. CDR3 size: 13 residues. The CDR3 DNA follows: TGTGCCAGCAGTATGACAGGGCCCGGGGAGCTGTTTTTT. This codes for CASSMTGPGELFF.

This clonotype was observed once. J is TRBJ2-7 and V is TRBV19; the match to TRBD1 covers 9 bases. CDR3 length equals 14 residues. V lost 3 bases and J lost 5; bases outside the gene matches: 5. Germline CDR1 and CDR2: LNHDA and SQIVND (reference sequence). CDR3 region: CASSIIWDRDEQYF. The CDR3 DNA reads as TGTGCCAGTAGTATTATATGGGACAGGGACGAGCAGTACTTC.

The CDR3 protein is CSARDPDRVQTQYF. DNA of the CDR3: TGCAGTGCTAGGGACCCCGACAGGGTCCAGACCCAGTACTTC. The chain uses TRBV20-1 and TRBJ2-5; 7 nucleotides line up with TRBD1. Looked up from germline, CDR1 is DFQATT and CDR2 is SNEGSKA (reference sequence). Trimming cost V 3 bases and J 6 bases; bases outside gene matches: 10. The CDR3 is 14 amino acids.

The V call is TRBV5-6, the J call TRBJ1-5; 7 positions match TRBD1. The V and J ends lost 4 bases and 0 bases, in that order; junction bases with no gene match: 7. The CDR3 runs to 16 residues. Germline CDR1 is SGHDT and CDR2 is YYEEEE. As DNA, the CDR3 is TGTGCCAGCAGCACCGGGACAGCTTATAGCAATCAGCCCCAGCATTTT. It specifies CASSTGTAYSNQPQHF.

In DNA form, the CDR3 reads TGTGCCAGCAGCTCTAGCGTCCACCAAGAGACCCAGTACTTC. This sequence encodes CASSSSVHQETQYF. The rearrangement links TRBV6-6 to TRBJ2-5; D perhaps matches TRBD2 (6 bases). The germline V gene encodes CDR1 MNHNY and CDR2 SVGAGI (reference sequence). Trimming took 6 bases from V and 0 from J, leaving 11 bases between them. This CDR3 contains 14 residues.

This clonotype was recorded a few times. The chain recombines TRBV28 with TRBJ2-2; tentative D call: TRBD2 (6 bases). This CDR3 is built from 15 residues. Trimming cost V 1 base and J 4 bases, with 10 bases left between them. CDR1 is MDHEN and CDR2 is SYDVKM in the germline V gene. CDR3 sequence reads: CASSLLGTVTGELFF. Written as DNA, the CDR3 is TGTGCCAGCAGTTTATTGGGGACTGTCACCGGGGAGCTGTTTTTT. Full variable domain (outside the CDR3, taken from reference TRBV28 and TRBJ2-2): DVKVTQSSRYLVKRTGEKVFLECVQDMDHENMFWYRQDPGLGLRLIYFSYDVKMKEKGDIPEGYSVSREKKERFSLILESASTNQTSMYLCASSLLGTVTGELFFGEGSRLTVL.

This clonotype was found a few times. The rearrangement links TRBV7-9 to TRBJ2-5; 11 bases agree with TRBD2. Germline lookup yields CDR1 SEHNR and CDR2 FQNEAQ (reference sequence). The CDR3 has 13 residues. The V segment lost 6 bases and the J segment 3 bases; nucleotides outside the gene matches: 0. The CDR3 spells CASRLAGEETQYF. CDR3 in DNA: TGTGCCAGCAGACTAGCGGGGGAAGAGACCCAGTACTTC.

This clonotype was observed at least ten times. V usage is TRBV6-6 and J usage is TRBJ2-7; D may be TRBD1 (7 bases). CDR3 length equals 16 residues. V gave up 6 bases and J gave up 3 bases, with 21 bases separating them. Germline values: CDR1 MNHNY, CDR2 SVGAGI (reference sequence). The DNA for the CDR3 is TGTGCCAGCAGCCCCCCAGGCCGCAGGGGGGTCTACGAGCAGTACTTC. Its translation: CASSPPGRRGVYEQYF.

This chain connects TRBV7-8 to TRBJ2-1, with TRBD2 identical over 9 bases. There are 17 residues in the CDR3. In germline, CDR1 is SGHVS, CDR2 FQNEAQ. V lost 1 base and J lost 4; bases outside the gene matches: 8. CDR3 in amino acids: CASSLELSGGIYNEQFF. The CDR3 nucleotides are TGTGCCAGCAGCTTAGAGTTAAGCGGGGGGATATACAATGAGCAGTTCTTC.

This clonotype was seen repeatedly, ten times or more. V usage is TRBV12-3 or TRBV12-4 and J usage is TRBJ2-1; 12 bases are a match to TRBD2. The V gene end was trimmed by 4 bases and the J gene end by 0 bases; junction bases not matched to a gene: 4. This CDR3 is built from 17 residues. This chain's CDR3 is CASSSGLAGSSYNEQFF. The CDR3 DNA follows: TGTGCCAGCAGTTCCGGACTAGCGGGGAGCTCCTACAATGAGCAGTTCTTC.

This clonotype appeared a few times. This sequence joins TRBV20-1 and TRBJ2-1; D may be TRBD2 (5 bases). The length of the CDR3 is 14 residues. The germline V gene has CDR1 DFQATT and CDR2 SNEGSKA (reference sequence). Trimming stripped 7 bases from V and 4 bases from J, with 17 bases between. The CDR3: CSGFTSTPYNEQFF. CDR3 coding DNA: TGCAGTGGTTTTACTAGTACCCCTTACAATGAGCAGTTCTTC.

J is TRBJ1-5 and V is TRBV4-3; D gene uncertain. The CDR3 is made up of 16 amino acids. Germline V gives CDR1 LGHNA, CDR2 YSLEER. V dropped 0 bases and J dropped 0 bases, with 9 bases sitting between them. The CDR3 DNA is TGCGCCAGCAGCCAAGATAACGGGTATAGCAATCAGCCCCAGCATTTT. Protein: CASSQDNGYSNQPQHF.

This clonotype came up a few times. This sequence joins TRBV6-1 and TRBJ1-2; D is possibly TRBD1 (5 bases). The CDR3 contains 15 residues. CDR1 is MNHNS and CDR2 is SASEGT in the germline V gene. V was clipped by 10 bases and J by 4 bases, with 22 bases between them. The CDR3 sequence is CATEGISGGGYGYTF. CDR3 sequence (DNA): TGTGCCACCGAGGGGATTTCCGGCGGGGGCTATGGCTACACCTTC.

The table lists this clonotype with many counts. The rearrangement uses TRBV7-2 and TRBJ2-5, with 8 bases that match TRBD1. CDR1 and CDR2 from the germline V gene are SGHTA and FQGNSA. V gave up 1 base and J gave up 3 bases; unmatched junction bases: 4. The CDR3 runs to 15 residues. CDR3 sequence reads: CASSLGRTGKETQYF. The CDR3 DNA reads TGTGCCAGCAGCTTAGGAAGGACAGGGAAAGAGACCCAGTACTTC.

V and J are TRBV4-1 and TRBJ2-2; 8 bases line up with TRBD1. CDR1 is MGHRA and CDR2 is YSYEKL in the germline V gene. This CDR3 contains 15 residues. V lost 3 bases and J lost 6; bases outside the gene matches: 6. DNA of the CDR3: TGCGCCAGCAGCCAGCAGGGGGCAGGATCCGGGGAGCTGTTTTTT. This sequence encodes CASSQQGAGSGELFF.